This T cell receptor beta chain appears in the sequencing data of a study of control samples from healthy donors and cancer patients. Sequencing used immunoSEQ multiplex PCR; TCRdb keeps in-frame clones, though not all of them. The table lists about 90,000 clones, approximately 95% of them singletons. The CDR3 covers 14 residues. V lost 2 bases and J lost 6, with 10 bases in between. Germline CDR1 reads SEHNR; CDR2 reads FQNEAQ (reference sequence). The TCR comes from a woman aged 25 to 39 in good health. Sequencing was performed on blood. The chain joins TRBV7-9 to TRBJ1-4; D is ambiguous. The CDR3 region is CASSLMGMDEKLFF. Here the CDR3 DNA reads TGTGCCAGCAGCTTAATGGGGATGGATGAAAAACTGTTTTTT. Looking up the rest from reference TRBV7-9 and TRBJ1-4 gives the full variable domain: DTGVSQNPRHKITKRGQNVTFRCDPISEHNRLYWYRQTLGQGPEFLTYFQNEAQLEKSRLLSDRFSAERPKGSFSTLEIQRTEQGDSAMYLCASSLMGMDEKLFFGSGTQLSVL.